A single sample is the source of the 9 T cell receptor beta chains below, sequenced in a study of molecular identifiers for immune sequencing clone quantification. In TCRdb, the PCR reads were re-called with MiXCR into one record per CDR3 protein. The sample includes about 510,000 distinct CDR3 sequences, around 21% seen only once; the top ten take about 0.84%. Sequencing was done on a sample of naive CD8+ T cells from blood, with Jurkat cell RNA spiked in. Subset reported: FACS-sorted CD8+CD4-CCR7+CD45RA+ naive T cells. These receptors all stem from a human donor in good health. Some libraries in this study had Jurkat cell RNA spiked in.

V is TRBV19 and J is TRBJ1-1; maybe TRBD1 (6 bases). Germline V gives CDR1 LNHDA, CDR2 SQIVND (reference sequence). The CDR3 has 15 residues. Trimming removed 6 bases at V and 2 bases at J, with 16 bases between. The CDR3 region has the DNA TGTGCCAGTAGGACCGGGACAAGGGGAAACACTGAAGCTTTCTTT. It yields the protein CASRTGTRGNTEAFF. The whole variable domain, filled in from reference TRBV19 and TRBJ1-1, reads DGGITQSPKYLFRKEGQNVTLSCEQNLNHDAMYWYRQDPGQGLRLIYYSQIVNDFQKGDIAEGYSVSREKKESFPLTVTSAQKNPTAFYLCASRTGTRGNTEAFFGQGTRLTVV.

The gene calls are TRBV5-1 and TRBJ2-7; D perhaps matches TRBD1 (6 bases). Trimming cost V 4 bases and J 2 bases, with 13 bases left between them. The CDR3 spans 14 residues. Germline-derived CDR1 and CDR2 are SGHRS and YFSETQ. This CDR3 is CASSTTGGTYEQYF. As DNA, the CDR3 is TGCGCCAGCAGCACCACTGGGGGCACCTACGAGCAGTACTTC.

As concerns this clonotype: This may be a read error, as it is one base from a much larger clone. The rearrangement joins TRBV4-3 to TRBJ1-4; no reliable D call. The CDR3 totals 15 residues. Germline-derived CDR1 and CDR2 are LGHNA and YSLEER. CDR3 loop: CASGQVGFVEEKLFF. The CDR3 DNA is TGCGCCAGCGGCCAAGTGGGGTTCGTCGAAGAAAAACTGTTTTTT.

The CDR3 sequence is CASSPYQGAGYGYTF. CDR3 nucleotides: TGTGCCAGCAGTCCCTACCAGGGTGCGGGCTATGGCTACACCTTC. The V and J genes are TRBV28 and TRBJ1-2, with D tentatively TRBD1 (5 bases). CDR1 and CDR2 from the germline V gene are MDHEN and SYDVKM. The CDR3 has 15 amino acids. V lost 5 bases and J 4 bases, leaving 17 bases between the germline ends.

Regarding this clonotype: A single base separates this from a much larger clone, so it may be a read error. The chain links TRBV6-5 to TRBJ2-3, with D unresolved. Germline V gene lookup returns CDR1 MNHEY and CDR2 SVGAGI. The CDR3 length is 12 residues. Here the CDR3 reads CAGRPSTDTQYF. In DNA form, the CDR3 reads TGTGCCGGCAGGCCGTCCACAGATACGCAGTATTTT.

This clonotype was seen more than once but under ten times. This chain connects TRBV18 to TRBJ1-1; D is undetermined. V dropped 2 bases and J dropped 0 bases, with 16 bases sitting between them. The CDR3 is 17 residues long. Germline CDR1 KGHSH, CDR2 LQKENI. Written as DNA, the CDR3 is TGTGCCAGCTCACCATTCCGAGGCCGTTCCATGAACACTGAAGCTTTCTTT. This codes for CASSPFRGRSMNTEAFF. Filled out from reference TRBV18 and TRBJ1-1, the complete variable domain reads NAGVMQNPRHLVRRRGQEARLRCSPMKGHSHVYWYRQLPEEGLKFMVYLQKENIIDESGMPKERFSAEFPKEGPSILRIQQVVRGDSAAYFCASSPFRGRSMNTEAFFGQGTRLTVV.

This clonotype was seen ten or more times. V gene TRBV6-6 combines with J gene TRBJ2-1; a weak D match, TRBD2 (6 bases). The CDR3 sequence is 15 residues long. Trimming took 2 bases from V and 8 from J, leaving 16 bases between them. The germline V gene has CDR1 MNHNY and CDR2 SVGAGI (reference sequence). Here the CDR3 reads CASSYRAGSVDEQFF. The DNA of the CDR3 is TGTGCCAGCAGTTACCGGGCGGGATCGGTTGATGAGCAGTTCTTC.

The rearrangement joins TRBV4-1 to TRBJ1-2; D might be TRBD1 (6 bases). CDR3 length: 13 residues. Germline V gene lookup returns CDR1 MGHRA and CDR2 YSYEKL. Trimming pared 4 bases from V and 8 bases from J, leaving 14 bases between. The CDR3 region has the DNA TGCGCCAGCAGCCTGGACGGGGGCTGGGGCTACACCTTC. Its translation is CASSLDGGWGYTF.

To note about this clonotype: Relative to the germline gene, one junction end is altered; a read error may explain this. J is TRBJ2-2 and V is TRBV6-6; TRBD2 is a possible D gene (5 bases). The CDR3 loop spans 14 amino acids. Germline lookup yields CDR1 MNHNY and CDR2 SVGAGI (reference sequence). CDR3 DNA: TGTGCCAGCAGTTACGCCTTAAAAACCGGGGAGCTGCTTTTT. This sequence encodes CASSYALKTGELLF.